This section outlines one TCR beta chain sequence together with its context. These data are taken from a study of cytomegalovirus exposure and HLA in healthy donors. V gave up 2 bases and J gave up 10 bases, with 18 bases separating them. This CDR3 spans 15 amino acids. Looked up from germline, CDR1 is SGHTA and CDR2 is FQGTGA. Primers included in the PCR were 60 Vbeta and 13 Jbeta primers. This table comes from immunoSEQ multiplex PCR, and its TCRdb copy is limited to in-frame clones, with some not included. The table shows roughly 120,000 clones, with 70% to 75% occurring only once. The sequence was collected from a woman in her thirties or forties in good health and CMV-seronegative. V usage is TRBV7-3 and J usage is TRBJ2-1; a possible D gene is TRBD2 (6 bases). The sequencing sample was made of PBMCs. CDR3 amino acids: CASSLSGVAGGEQFF. The CDR3 DNA sequence: TGTGCCAGCAGCTTATCCGGGGTAGCTGGGGGGGAGCAGTTCTTC.